This T cell receptor (beta chain) was sequenced in a study of naive and memory T cell subsets. The CDR3 sequence is 12 residues long. Trimming stripped 3 bases from V and 10 bases from J, with 11 bases between. CDR1 and CDR2 from the germline V gene are SGDLS and YYNGEE. Two oligonucleotides, mixed equimolar, formed the beta constant-region primer covering TRBC1 and TRBC2. Four rounds of PCR amplified the ligated cDNA using nested alpha and beta constant-region primers plus SP2. Via MiXCR, TCRdb re-called the UMI-ligation and nested PCR reads, giving one row per CDR3 protein. Among some 17,000 distinct CDR3 sequences listed, roughly 9% were seen once. This clonotype was detected a few times.

The TCR was taken from a human donor in good health. Sequencing was performed on central memory CD8+ T cells from blood. The chain couples TRBV9 to TRBJ2-1, with D possibly matching TRBD2 (5 bases). The CDR3 coding sequence is TGTGCCAGCAGCGGAGACCGGGGAGAGCAGTTCTTC. Protein: CASSGDRGEQFF. The complete variable domain, with remaining parts taken from reference TRBV9 and TRBJ2-1, reads DSGVTQTPKHLITATGQRVTLRCSPRSGDLSVYWYQQSLDQGLQFLIQYYNGEERAKGNILERFSAQQFPDLHSELNLSSLELGDSALYFCASSGDRGEQFFGPGTRLTVL.